Following are 18 T cell receptor beta chains from one sample sequenced in a study of CD8+ T cells in alopecia areata (dated by TCRdb to 2016 to 2019). The label giving this sample's time point can be read as: more than 3 weeks on oral tofacitinib. Interpreted using the paper, the treatment or condition label stands for: oral pan-JAK inhibitor, 5-10 mg twice daily. The library was made by the immunoSEQ multiplex PCR assay. RNA was extracted from all samples and reverse transcribed into cDNA as template for TCR sequencing. In TCRdb, the immuneACCESS table is reduced to in-frame sequences with V and J assigned. These tables do not hold every clone; where another copy was compared, an unresolved V gene accounts for under half, and the others remain unexplained. This sample is represented by about 150,000 clones; roughly 50% of them were singletons. Clones ranked in the top ten supply around a sixth of the sample.

The sample here was CD8+ T cells sorted from blood, taken at week 4, from a patient treated with tofacitinib. These receptors came from a human donor with alopecia areata.

This chain connects TRBV5-1 to TRBJ2-1, with D hard to call. The CDR3 has 8 residues. Trimming removed 2 bases at V and 15 bases at J, with 3 bases between. Germline assignment: CDR1 SGHRS and CDR2 YFSETQ. In nucleotides, the CDR3 is TGCGCCAGCAGCTTTCGGTTCTTC. Protein: CASSFRFF.

This chain uses TRBV30 with TRBJ2-1; D unclear. The CDR3 runs 13 residues. Germline-derived CDR1 and CDR2 are GTSNPN and SVGIG (reference sequence). Trimming stripped 2 bases from V and 9 bases from J, with 14 bases between. The CDR3 sequence: CAWSYAGVGEQFF. The CDR3, as DNA: TGTGCCTGGAGTTACGCAGGAGTGGGTGAGCAGTTCTTC.

This clone was seen only a few times. The chain carries TRBV7-9 and TRBJ1-6; maybe TRBD1 (5 bases). The V and J ends lost 6 bases and 7 bases respectively, with 16 bases between them. CDR1 SEHNR and CDR2 FQNEAQ come from the germline V gene (reference sequence). The CDR3 consists of 15 residues. In nucleotides, the CDR3 is TGTGCCAGCAGTAACCGCGGGGCAGGAAATTCACCCCTCCACTTT. It specifies CASSNRGAGNSPLHF.

This clone was counted between two and nine times. The rearrangement joins TRBV5-1 to TRBJ1-1; D is unresolved. Germline V lookup: CDR1 SGHRS, CDR2 YFSETQ. V lost 0 bases to trimming and J lost 2 bases, with 8 bases between them. CDR3 length: 14 residues. Written as DNA, the CDR3 is TGCGCCAGCAGCTTGGTGGACTTTAACACTGAAGCTTTCTTT. This encodes CASSLVDFNTEAFF.

Points on this clone: One junction end does not reproduce the germline sequence, and a read error may be involved. The V gene is TRBV4-3, the J gene TRBJ2-1, with D possibly matching TRBD1 (5 bases). The CDR3 has 15 amino acids. In germline, CDR1 is LGHNA, CDR2 YSLEER. CDR3 protein: CATQYYRNSYNGQFF. The CDR3 nucleotides read TGCGCCACCCAATACTACAGGAACTCCTACAATGGGCAGTTCTTC.

The CDR3 coding sequence is TGTGCCAGCAGCTGGCAGGGGGCCTTCCAAGAGACCCAGTACTTC. Protein product: CASSWQGAFQETQYF. The V and J genes are TRBV5-4 and TRBJ2-5; 8 positions agree with TRBD1. The CDR3 consists of 15 residues. The ends lost 3 bases at V and 1 base at J; junction bases unmatched: 5. Germline V gene lookup returns CDR1 SGHNT and CDR2 YYREEE (reference sequence).

The chain has TRBV13 and TRBJ1-1, with D unresolved. Trimming took off 3 bases at V and 1 base at J, with 9 bases between the two ends. Germline loops: CDR1 PRHDT, CDR2 FYEKMQ (reference sequence). The CDR3 has 14 amino acids. The CDR3 DNA is TGTGCCAGCAGCTTTCCCTCCAGGAACACTGAAGCTTTCTTT. Its protein is CASSFPSRNTEAFF.

V and J are TRBV29-1 and TRBJ2-1; D may be TRBD2 (5 bases). Trimming stripped 2 bases from V and 0 bases from J, with 11 bases between. The CDR3 totals 15 residues. The germline V gene has CDR1 SQVTM and CDR2 ANQGSEA. CDR3 nucleotides: TGCAGCGTTGAACCGAGGGAAAGCTCCTACAATGAGCAGTTCTTC. It translates to CSVEPRESSYNEQFF.

The rearrangement links TRBV5-1 to TRBJ2-5; 7 bases agree with TRBD1. The germline V gene encodes CDR1 SGHRS and CDR2 YFSETQ. CDR3 length: 16 amino acids. Trimming cost V 4 bases and J 1 base; bases outside gene matches: 10. CDR3: CASSPTGTAVQETQYF. Written as DNA, the CDR3 is TGCGCCAGCAGCCCGACCGGGACAGCGGTCCAAGAGACCCAGTACTTC.

This clone has only one observation. The chain uses TRBV7-3 and TRBJ2-7, with TRBD2 as a possible D gene (6 bases). The CDR3 runs 14 residues. Per the germline V gene, CDR1 is SGHTA and CDR2 is FQGTGA. With 0 bases removed from V and 7 bases from J, the gap between germline ends came to 13 bases. CDR3 loop: CASSLTGGFEEQYF. The CDR3 nucleotides are TGTGCCAGCAGCTTAACAGGAGGGTTTGAAGAGCAGTACTTC.

The CDR3 DNA reads TGTGCCAGCAGTGAGGGGGAGTTCAATGAGCAGTTCTTC. This codes for CASSEGEFNEQFF. The J gene is TRBJ2-1, the V gene TRBV6-4; D tentatively fits TRBD1 or TRBD2 (5 bases each). V gave up 3 bases and J gave up 6 bases, with 9 bases separating them. The CDR3 loop spans 13 amino acids. The germline CDR1 and CDR2 sequences are MRHNA and SNTAGT.

This sequence joins TRBV6-1 and TRBJ1-6; a possible D gene is TRBD1 (5 bases). Between the trimmed V and J ends, which lost 10 bases and 7 bases, there was a span of 17 bases. This CDR3 contains 14 residues. Germline CDR1 reads MNHNS; CDR2 reads SASEGT. This chain's CDR3 is CATDDTGGNSPLHF. The CDR3 region has the DNA TGTGCCACCGATGACACAGGCGGCAATTCACCCCTCCACTTT.

This chain links TRBV4-3 with TRBJ2-3; D unclear. The germline V gene encodes CDR1 LGHNA and CDR2 YSLEER. The ends were cut back, 1 base at V and 0 bases at J, with 8 bases in the middle. This CDR3 comprises 15 residues. CDR3 loop: CASSQGFTSTDTQYF. As DNA, the CDR3 is TGCGCCAGCAGCCAAGGCTTTACTAGCACAGATACGCAGTATTTT.

The CDR3, as DNA: TGTGCCAGCAGTTTCTACGTTAACTATGGCTACACCTTC. This sequence encodes CASSFYVNYGYTF. The chain has TRBV27 and TRBJ1-2; no clear D. CDR3 length equals 13 residues. Germline assignment: CDR1 MNHEY and CDR2 SMNVEV (reference sequence). V lost 3 bases and J lost 1, with 6 bases in between.

This clone showed up just a few times. The chain couples TRBV27 to TRBJ2-1; D is ambiguous. The CDR3 loop spans 13 amino acids. V was cut by 5 bases and J by 5 bases, with 10 bases left in between. Per germline, CDR1 MNHEY and CDR2 SMNVEV (reference sequence). The CDR3 region is CASSPQTHNEQFF. Written as DNA, the CDR3 is TGTGCCAGCAGTCCCCAGACCCACAATGAGCAGTTCTTC.

V gene TRBV5-1 combines with J gene TRBJ2-4; TRBD2 matches at 8 bases. Germline lookup yields CDR1 SGHRS and CDR2 YFSETQ. Losses at the gene ends were 4 bases for V and 0 bases for J; bases not matched to a gene: 6. The CDR3 is 16 amino acids. The CDR3 here is CASSPRGGIAKNIQYF. For the CDR3, the DNA is TGCGCCAGCAGCCCCCGCGGGGGGATAGCCAAAAACATTCAGTACTTC. Using reference TRBV5-1 and TRBJ2-4 for the parts outside the CDR3, the full variable domain is KAGVTQTPRYLIKTRGQQVTLSCSPISGHRSVSWYQQTPGQGLQFLFEYFSETQRNKGNFPGRFSGRQFSNSRSEMNVSTLELGDSALYLCASSPRGGIAKNIQYFGAGTRLSVL.

The chain links TRBV5-6 to TRBJ2-1, with D maybe TRBD2 (7 bases). This CDR3 region has 17 residues. Germline V gene sequence: CDR1 SGHDT, CDR2 YYEEEE. V lost 2 bases and J 10 bases, leaving 25 bases between the germline ends. The CDR3 coding sequence is TGTGCCAGCAGCTTACTTCGGCGGGGGCCCGGTCGGGGCGAGCAGTTCTTC. It yields the protein CASSLLRRGPGRGEQFF.

V usage is TRBV2 and J usage is TRBJ1-6, with D possibly being TRBD1 (5 bases). The CDR3 has 15 residues. Trimming shortened V by 6 bases and J by 8 bases, and 17 bases separated the two germline ends. CDR1 and CDR2 from the germline V gene are SNHLY and FYNNEI. The CDR3 here is CASSLPPEGYSPLHF. The CDR3 region has the DNA TGTGCCAGCAGCTTACCACCTGAGGGGTATTCACCCCTCCACTTT.